These 21 T cell receptor beta chains were all obtained from the same sample, sequenced in a study of metastatic and nonmetastatic thyroid tumors. Thyroid surgery had not been preceded by any treatment in any patient. MiXCR re-clonotyped the PCR reads for TCRdb. The sample holds around 19,000 clones, 15% to 20% seen once. Sequencing was done on a sample of blood. These receptors came from a female donor with papillary thyroid cancer or a benign thyroid nodule (not recorded which). Some clones in this sample may be carry-over from other donors' samples.

This clone was seen at least ten times. The sample holds other DNA sequences that translate to the same CDR3. V and J are TRBV4-1 and TRBJ2-4; D gene ambiguous. The V gene lost 1 base and the J gene lost 0 bases, with 19 bases spanning the gap. This CDR3 spans 19 amino acids. The germline CDR1 and CDR2 sequences are MGHRA and YSYEKL. CDR3 sequence: CASSQGKLLSALAKNIQYF. The CDR3 region has the DNA TGCGCCAGCAGCCAAGGGAAACTATTAAGTGCTCTAGCCAAAAACATTCAGTACTTC.

This clone was seen many times. This chain joins TRBV28 and TRBJ2-1, with a weak D call TRBD1 (5 bases). The V gene lost 9 bases and the J gene lost 4 bases, with 22 bases spanning the gap. The V gene's germline CDR1 is MDHEN and CDR2 SYDVKM. The CDR3 is 16 residues long. DNA of the CDR3: TGTGCCAGTAAAACGAACGGCAGGGTGGATTACAATGAGCAGTTCTTC. Protein product: CASKTNGRVDYNEQFF.

At least ten counts were recorded for this clone. The chain combines TRBV4-1 with TRBJ2-7; D remains ambiguous. Trimming stripped 0 bases from V and 4 bases from J, with 7 bases between. The CDR3 covers 13 residues. Germline V gives CDR1 MGHRA, CDR2 YSYEKL. The CDR3 DNA reads TGCGCCAGCAGCCAAGAGCCCTGGTACGAGCAGTACTTC. This codes for CASSQEPWYEQYF.

This clone was seen at least ten times. This may arise from a read error, as a much more abundant clone is one base away. The chain combines TRBV2 with TRBJ2-7; D is undetermined. The CDR3 is 13 residues long. V was shortened by 5 bases and J by 4 bases, with 12 bases between the two germline ends. Per the germline V gene, CDR1 is SNHLY and CDR2 is FYNNEI. The CDR3 region is CASSRRAGYEQYF. In DNA form, the CDR3 reads TGTGCCAGCAGTCGACGAGCTGGTTACGAGCAGTACTTC.

This clone came up a few times. V usage is TRBV6-1 and J usage is TRBJ2-7; TRBD1 or TRBD2 may be the D gene (5 bases each). Trimming cost V 11 bases and J 2 bases, with 19 bases left between them. CDR3 length equals 14 residues. Germline CDR1 is MNHNS and CDR2 is SASEGT. CDR3 nucleotide sequence: TGTGCCTCGAGGCCCGGGACGGGACCCTACGAGCAGTACTTC. Encoded protein: CASRPGTGPYEQYF.

This clone showed up many times. This chain uses TRBV4-1 with TRBJ1-2; 7 bases map to TRBD1. The CDR3 runs 15 residues. From germline, CDR1 is MGHRA and CDR2 YSYEKL. Unmatched junction bases numbered 6, after V lost 3 bases and J lost 2 bases. The CDR3 DNA reads as TGCGCCAGCAGCCATGGGGTACAGGGGAACTATGGCTACACCTTC. Translation: CASSHGVQGNYGYTF.

In this sample, this clone turned up a few times. Given a much more abundant clone one base away, this may be a read error. The gene calls are TRBV19 and TRBJ2-3, with D perhaps TRBD2 (5 bases). CDR3 size: 12 residues. V lost 9 bases to trimming and J lost 8 bases, with 15 bases between them. Germline CDR1 LNHDA, CDR2 SQIVND (reference sequence). CDR3: CASSFGGGTQYF. The CDR3 DNA is TGTGCCAGCAGCTTTGGAGGAGGTACGCAGTATTTT.

This clone was found a few times. The J gene is TRBJ2-1, the V gene TRBV2; 8 nucleotides line up with TRBD1. The germline CDR1 and CDR2 sequences are SNHLY and FYNNEI. CDR3 size: 14 residues. Germline trimming cut 3 bases from V and 13 bases from J; bases unmatched to any gene: 11. The CDR3 DNA sequence: TGTGCCAGCAGTGAGCAGGGGGCCTACAATTATCAGTTCTTC. This codes for CASSEQGAYNYQFF.

The V gene is TRBV19, the J gene TRBJ1-1; D remains unclear. V lost 10 bases to trimming and J lost 3 bases, with 9 bases between them. The CDR3 runs to 11 residues. Germline loops: CDR1 LNHDA, CDR2 SQIVND (reference sequence). CDR3 bases: TGTGCCAATACAAGATACACTGAAGCTTTCTTT. This gives the protein CANTRYTEAFF.

This clone was recorded many times. The rearrangement uses TRBV5-4 and TRBJ1-2, with 9 nucleotides matching TRBD1. The CDR3 totals 15 residues. Germline-derived CDR1 and CDR2 are SGHNT and YYREEE (reference sequence). Trimming at V came to 0 bases and at J to 2 bases, leaving 2 bases not matched to a gene. The CDR3 reads CASSLDRGQNYGYTF. DNA of the CDR3: TGTGCCAGCAGCTTGGACAGGGGGCAGAACTATGGCTACACCTTC.

Sample share makes this clone medium-sized. J is TRBJ1-2 and V is TRBV6-1; D is unresolved. The V and J ends lost 3 bases and 1 base respectively, with 0 bases between them. CDR1 and CDR2 (germline): MNHNS, SASEGT. This CDR3 is built from 11 residues. The CDR3 DNA sequence: TGTGCCAGCAGTGATAACTATGGCTACACCTTC. It codes for CASSDNYGYTF.

This clone appeared many times. V is TRBV3-1 and J is TRBJ2-1, with 10 positions matching TRBD2. Looked up from germline, CDR1 is LGHDT and CDR2 is YNNKEL (reference sequence). V was pared by 1 base and J by 9 bases, with 6 bases of the junction left unmatched. CDR3 length: 15 amino acids. This CDR3 is CASSQGSGGASEQFF. The CDR3 DNA reads TGTGCCAGCAGCCAAGGAAGCGGGGGGGCGAGTGAGCAGTTCTTC.

V and J are TRBV30 and TRBJ1-2; D may be TRBD1 (5 bases). The CDR3 has 12 residues. Trimming removed 3 bases at V and 8 bases at J, with 13 bases between. The germline V gene encodes CDR1 GTSNPN and CDR2 SVGIG (reference sequence). The CDR3 sequence: CAWSRDSWGYTF. CDR3 DNA sequence: TGTGCCTGGAGCCGGGACTCATGGGGCTACACCTTC.

There are many counts of this clone. The chain is built from TRBV5-1 and TRBJ2-2, with 8 bases aligning to TRBD1. Germline V gene lookup returns CDR1 SGHRS and CDR2 YFSETQ. This CDR3 spans 17 amino acids. V lost 5 bases and J lost 4; bases outside the gene matches: 13. The CDR3: CASRYSGGAVSTGELFF. CDR3 coding DNA: TGCGCCAGCAGGTACTCAGGGGGCGCGGTAAGCACCGGGGAGCTGTTTTTT.

The V gene is TRBV7-2, the J gene TRBJ2-1; 9 bases map to TRBD2. Trimming took 7 bases from V and 5 from J; bases not matched to a gene: 15. The CDR3 length is 17 residues. Per germline, CDR1 SGHTA and CDR2 FQGNSA. CDR3 protein: CASNSKRGVRHHNEQFF. CDR3 sequence (DNA): TGTGCCAGCAACTCTAAGCGGGGGGTGCGACACCACAATGAGCAGTTCTTC.

This clone appeared many times. Distinct nucleotide sequences in the sample also encode this CDR3. V usage is TRBV7-9 and J usage is TRBJ2-2, with D unresolved. From germline, CDR1 is SEHNR and CDR2 FQNEAQ (reference sequence). The CDR3 has 12 amino acids. The germline V and J ends were trimmed by 5 bases and 3 bases, with 4 bases remaining between them. CDR3 residues: CASSLDTGELFF. CDR3 DNA: TGTGCCAGCAGCCTAGACACCGGGGAGCTGTTTTTT.

This clone showed up many times. The rearrangement links TRBV7-8 to TRBJ1-2; the D is unclear. The CDR3 sequence is 14 residues long. Germline V lookup: CDR1 SGHVS, CDR2 FQNEAQ. Trimming removed 2 bases at V and 4 bases at J, with 11 bases between. DNA for the CDR3: TGTGCCAGCAGCTTACTTGTGCCCGGCTATGGCTACACCTTC. Translation gives CASSLLVPGYGYTF.

This clone was seen repeatedly, ten times or more. V and J are TRBV7-2 and TRBJ2-7; 7 nucleotides match TRBD1. Germline V gives CDR1 SGHTA, CDR2 FQGNSA. V was pared by 5 bases and J by 2 bases, with 6 bases of the junction left unmatched. CDR3 size: 14 residues. The CDR3 sequence: CASSPRQGAYEQYF. The CDR3 coding sequence is TGTGCCAGCAGCCCTAGACAGGGAGCCTACGAGCAGTACTTC.

This clone was counted a few times. This chain connects TRBV28 to TRBJ2-7; 12 positions match TRBD1. Trimming removed 4 bases from V and 7 bases from J; junction bases left unmatched: 14. The CDR3 consists of 17 residues. CDR1 and CDR2 from the germline V gene are MDHEN and SYDVKM. CDR3: CASSSSPGQGAYFEQYF. As DNA, the CDR3 is TGTGCCAGCAGTTCATCTCCGGGACAGGGGGCTTATTTTGAGCAGTACTTC.

This clone counts as medium-sized. The genes are TRBV12-3 or TRBV12-4 and TRBJ2-5; weak D call: TRBD1 (6 bases). CDR3 length: 13 residues. The germline V and J ends were trimmed by 5 bases and 2 bases, with 9 bases remaining between them. CDR3 in DNA: TGTGCCAGCAGTCCCGGGACACAAGAGACCCAGTACTTC. Protein product: CASSPGTQETQYF.

This clone is labeled as medium-sized. The chain recombines TRBV2 with TRBJ2-7, with 8 bases aligning to TRBD1. Germline-derived CDR1 and CDR2 are SNHLY and FYNNEI. The CDR3 length is 14 residues. The junction had 9 bases not matched to a gene; V was cut back by 6 bases and J by 5 bases. The CDR3 DNA follows: TGTGCCAGCAGCGACAGGGGTAGTCTGGACGAGCAGTACTTC. Its translation is CASSDRGSLDEQYF.